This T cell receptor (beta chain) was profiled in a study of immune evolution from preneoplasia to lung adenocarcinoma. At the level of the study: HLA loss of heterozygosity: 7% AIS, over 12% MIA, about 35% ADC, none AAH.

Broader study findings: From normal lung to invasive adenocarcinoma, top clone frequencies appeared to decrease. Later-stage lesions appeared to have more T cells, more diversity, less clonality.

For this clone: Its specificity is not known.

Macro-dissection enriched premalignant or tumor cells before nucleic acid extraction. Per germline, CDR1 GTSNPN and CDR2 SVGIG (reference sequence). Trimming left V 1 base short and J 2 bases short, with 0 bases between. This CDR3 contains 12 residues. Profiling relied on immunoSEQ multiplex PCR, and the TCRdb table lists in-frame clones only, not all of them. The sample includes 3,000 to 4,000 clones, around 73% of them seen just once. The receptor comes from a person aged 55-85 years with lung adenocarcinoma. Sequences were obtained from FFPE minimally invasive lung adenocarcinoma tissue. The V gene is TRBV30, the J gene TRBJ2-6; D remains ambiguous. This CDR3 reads CAWSAGANVLTF. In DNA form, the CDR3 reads TGTGCCTGGAGTGCTGGGGCCAACGTCCTGACTTTC.